Each of the 29 T cell receptor beta chains below was sequenced from the same sample in a study of metastatic and nonmetastatic thyroid tumors. TCRdb redid the clone calls on the PCR reads using MiXCR. Found here are 25,000 to 30,000 clones, around 16% of them singletons; the top ten hold around 4.5%. None of the patients had undergone any treatment ahead of thyroid surgery. Sequenced: blood. All receptors come from a female donor with papillary thyroid cancer or a benign thyroid nodule (not recorded which). Some clones in this sample may be carry-over from other donors' samples.

In this sample, this clone turned up a few times. The V gene is TRBV27, the J gene TRBJ1-3; 7 bases are shared with TRBD1. With V trimmed by 4 bases and J by 4 bases, 7 bases remained unmatched. The CDR3 is made up of 15 amino acids. Germline V gene lookup returns CDR1 MNHEY and CDR2 SMNVEV (reference sequence). The CDR3 sequence is CASSWTGHSGNTIYF. DNA for the CDR3: TGTGCCAGCAGTTGGACAGGCCACTCAGGAAACACCATATATTTT.

The rearrangement joins TRBV14 to TRBJ1-2; D is perhaps TRBD1 (6 bases). V was cut by 4 bases and J by 7 bases, with 19 bases left in between. Germline V gene sequence: CDR1 SGHDN, CDR2 FVKESK. CDR3 length: 15 residues. CDR3 bases: TGTGCCAGCAGCCGCTTTCCAGGGGAGTATTCTGGCTACACCTTC. Protein product: CASSRFPGEYSGYTF.

This clone showed up just a few times. The chain combines TRBV6-2 or TRBV6-3 with TRBJ1-1; D ambiguous. The length of the CDR3 is 12 residues. V lost 6 bases and J lost 1, with 6 bases in between. Germline loops: CDR1 MNHEY, CDR2 SVGEGT. For the CDR3, the DNA is TGTGCCAGCAGGGTACCGAACACTGAAGCTTTCTTT. Its protein is CASRVPNTEAFF.

This clone was counted many times. The genes are TRBV2 and TRBJ1-5; 7 bases match TRBD1. The CDR3 contains 16 residues. Germline CDR1 reads SNHLY; CDR2 reads FYNNEI. J gave up 6 bases and V 5 bases, and 13 bases lay outside the gene matches. CDR3 nucleotides: TGTGCCAGCAGTCACACCGACAGGGAGGGGGCTCAGCCCCAGCATTTT. Protein sequence: CASSHTDREGAQPQHF.

The genes are TRBV6-1 and TRBJ1-5, with a weak D call TRBD1 (5 bases). The CDR3 consists of 12 residues. Trimming shortened V by 6 bases and J by 6 bases, and 9 bases separated the two germline ends. CDR1 and CDR2 from the germline V gene are MNHNS and SASEGT. This CDR3 is CASRGQRQPQHF. CDR3 sequence (DNA): TGTGCCAGCAGGGGGCAACGTCAGCCCCAGCATTTT.

This clone was seen repeatedly, ten times or more. The chain couples TRBV24-1 to TRBJ2-5; D perhaps matches TRBD1 (5 bases). This CDR3 is built from 13 residues. Germline CDR1 is KGHDR and CDR2 is SFDVKD. V was clipped by 5 bases and J by 2 bases, with 8 bases between them. The CDR3 nucleotides read TGTGCCACCAGTGGTAGGGGACAAGAGACCCAGTACTTC. It specifies CATSGRGQETQYF.

This clone was seen many times. The chain links TRBV11-2 to TRBJ2-5; possible D gene TRBD2, 7 bases. Trimming removed 1 base from V and 2 bases from J, with 14 bases in between. CDR3 length: 16 residues. Germline V gene data show CDR1 as SGHAT and CDR2 as FQNNGV. The CDR3 sequence: CASSLVGGARQETQYF. CDR3 DNA sequence: TGTGCCAGCAGCTTAGTAGGGGGGGCGAGGCAAGAGACCCAGTACTTC. The complete variable domain, with remaining parts taken from reference TRBV11-2 and TRBJ2-5, reads EAGVAQSPRYKIIEKRQSVAFWCNPISGHATLYWYQQILGQGPKLLIQFQNNGVVDDSQLPKDRFSAERLKGVDSTLKIQPAKLEDSAVYLCASSLVGGARQETQYFGPGTRLLVL.

The chain links TRBV19 to TRBJ2-1; a possible D gene is TRBD1 (5 bases). Trimming shortened V by 5 bases and J by 8 bases, and 25 bases separated the two germline ends. The CDR3 is 17 amino acids. Germline-derived CDR1 and CDR2 are LNHDA and SQIVND (reference sequence). The CDR3 spells CASSAINGRGSLDEQFF. CDR3 sequence (DNA): TGTGCCAGTAGTGCTATCAACGGAAGGGGATCGTTGGATGAGCAGTTCTTC.

The genes are TRBV5-1 and TRBJ2-3; no reliable D call. The germline gives CDR1 SGHRS, CDR2 YFSETQ. CDR3 length equals 12 residues. Trimming removed 4 bases at V and 7 bases at J, with 10 bases between. The CDR3: CASSALFYTQYF. The CDR3 bases are TGCGCCAGCAGCGCCCTCTTTTATACGCAGTATTTT.

The table lists this clone with many counts. The V call is TRBV5-6, the J call TRBJ1-2; 12 bases are shared with TRBD1. The CDR3 consists of 18 residues. With V trimmed by 4 bases and J by 4 bases, 14 bases remained unmatched. The germline V gene has CDR1 SGHDT and CDR2 YYEEEE. CDR3 coding DNA: TGTGCCAGCAGCCCACGCCGGGACAGGGGGCGCTTGGGCTATGGCTACACCTTC. Translation: CASSPRRDRGRLGYGYTF.

V is TRBV5-5 and J is TRBJ2-5; 8 positions match TRBD2. This CDR3 region has 18 residues. Unmatched junction bases numbered 12, after V lost 2 bases and J lost 0 bases. The germline V gene encodes CDR1 SGHKS and CDR2 YYEKEE (reference sequence). CDR3 protein: CASSFQPAGGRYQETQYF. As DNA, the CDR3 is TGTGCCAGCAGCTTCCAGCCGGCGGGGGGTCGCTACCAAGAGACCCAGTACTTC.

V usage is TRBV11-2 and J usage is TRBJ1-6, with 7 bases lining up with TRBD1. V gave up 2 bases and J gave up 14 bases; unmatched junction bases: 9. From germline, CDR1 is SGHAT and CDR2 FQNNGV. This CDR3 has 14 amino acids. For the CDR3, the DNA is TGTGCCAGCAGCTTAAATCCAGGGGGTCCATCCCTCCACTTT. It specifies CASSLNPGGPSLHF.

At least ten counts were recorded for this clone. The chain has TRBV27 and TRBJ1-6; D is unresolved. The germline V gene has CDR1 MNHEY and CDR2 SMNVEV (reference sequence). V gave up 2 bases and J gave up 4 bases, with 9 bases separating them. CDR3 length equals 15 residues. CDR3 sequence reads: CASSLGRGYNSPLHF. The CDR3 region has the DNA TGTGCCAGCAGTTTAGGAAGAGGGTATAATTCACCCCTCCACTTT.

The table lists this clone with many counts. The V call is TRBV6-1, the J call TRBJ2-1; D gene ambiguous. V lost 6 bases and J 7 bases, leaving 10 bases between the germline ends. Germline loops: CDR1 MNHNS, CDR2 SASEGT. The CDR3 has 12 residues. The CDR3 nucleotides are TGTGCCAGCAGCACCCCCGGGAATGAGCAGTTCTTC. This gives the protein CASSTPGNEQFF.

This clone was seen ten or more times. V usage is TRBV2 and J usage is TRBJ1-2; D is uncertain. The V end lost 1 base, the J end lost 4 bases, and 13 bases lay between the germline ends. There are 15 residues in the CDR3. Germline V lookup: CDR1 SNHLY, CDR2 FYNNEI. This CDR3 is CASSEVTPVLYGYTF. The CDR3 DNA reads TGTGCCAGCAGTGAAGTGACGCCCGTTCTCTATGGCTACACCTTC.

This clone was detected ten times or more. This sequence joins TRBV18 and TRBJ2-7, with D maybe TRBD1 (5 bases). V gave up 6 bases and J gave up 0 bases, with 9 bases separating them. This CDR3 has 13 amino acids. Germline assignment: CDR1 KGHSH and CDR2 LQKENI. CDR3 in DNA: TGTGCCAGCTCTCCAGGGATCTCCTACGAGCAGTACTTC. Protein product: CASSPGISYEQYF.

In this sample, this clone is medium-sized (0.01 to 0.1%). The rearrangement joins TRBV20-1 to TRBJ2-1; the match to TRBD2 covers 14 bases. Germline lookup yields CDR1 DFQATT and CDR2 SNEGSKA (reference sequence). The V gene end was trimmed by 6 bases and the J gene end by 2 bases; junction bases not matched to a gene: 6. The CDR3 consists of 16 residues. CDR3 in amino acids: CSASTSGRATYNEQFF. In nucleotides, the CDR3 is TGCAGTGCCTCGACTAGCGGGAGGGCCACCTACAATGAGCAGTTCTTC.

The V and J genes are TRBV20-1 and TRBJ2-7; 7 bases match TRBD1. Germline-derived CDR1 and CDR2 are DFQATT and SNEGSKA (reference sequence). The CDR3 length is 14 residues. V gave up 0 bases and J gave up 7 bases; unmatched junction bases: 9. The CDR3 DNA is TGCAGTGCTAGAGAAGGGACAGCGAAAGAGGAGCAGTACTTC. Protein product: CSAREGTAKEEQYF.

On this clone itself: A read error may explain this, as a much larger clone is one base away. CDR3 in amino acids: CAGSSVAGGMYEQFF. The CDR3 DNA follows: TGTGCCGGCAGCTCCGTCGCGGGAGGTATGTATGAGCAGTTCTTC. The genes are TRBV7-3 and TRBJ2-1; 8 bases are a match to TRBD2. Germline CDR1 reads SGHTA; CDR2 reads FQGTGA. The CDR3 runs to 15 residues. The full variable domain, in which reference TRBV7-3 and TRBJ2-1 provide the parts outside the CDR3, is GAGVSQTPSNKVTEKGKYVELRCDPISGHTALYWYRQSLGQGPEFLIYFQGTGAADDSGLPNDRFFAVRPEGSVSTLKIQRTERGDSAVYLCAGSSVAGGMYEQFFGPGTRLTVL.

The sample holds many counts of this clone. V usage is TRBV18 and J usage is TRBJ2-7; 9 bases map to TRBD1. Germline V gives CDR1 KGHSH, CDR2 LQKENI. The CDR3 is made up of 15 amino acids. Trimming took 3 bases from V and 0 from J; bases not matched to a gene: 3. The CDR3 nucleotides read TGTGCCAGCTCACCCACAGGGGGCAGCTCCTACGAGCAGTACTTC. Residues: CASSPTGGSSYEQYF.

By its share, this clone is medium-sized. J is TRBJ2-7 and V is TRBV4-2, with 12 bases matching TRBD2. V was clipped by 0 bases and J by 6 bases; unmatched bases: 3. The CDR3 totals 15 residues. Germline V gene data show CDR1 as LGHNA and CDR2 as YNFKEQ. The chain's CDR3 is CASSQDGLAGLEQYF. The CDR3, as DNA: TGTGCCAGCAGCCAAGATGGACTAGCGGGGCTCGAGCAGTACTTC.

This clone has just a few counts. A read error may produce the germline difference seen at one junction end. This chain uses TRBV20-1 with TRBJ2-7; 7 positions agree with TRBD2. Per the germline V gene, CDR1 is DFQATT and CDR2 is SNEGSKA (reference sequence). CDR3 length: 12 amino acids. The CDR3 protein is CSAPRTRYEPYF. DNA of the CDR3: TGCAGTGCTCCCAGGACTAGATACGAGCCGTACTTC.

This clone is classed as medium-sized (0.01 to 0.1%). Other DNA sequences in this sample translate to the same CDR3. The CDR3 DNA follows: TGTGCCAGCAGGGGGTTCTTGGGGCTGTTTTTT. It translates to CASRGFLGLFF. This chain connects TRBV12-3 or TRBV12-4 to TRBJ2-2; D ambiguous. This CDR3 is 11 amino acids long. Between the trimmed V and J ends, which lost 6 bases and 13 bases, there was a span of 12 bases.

This clone occurred many times. V gene TRBV29-1 combines with J gene TRBJ2-3; TRBD2 agrees at 10 bases. The germline CDR1 and CDR2 sequences are SQVTM and ANQGSEA. This CDR3 comprises 15 residues. V lost 6 bases, J lost 2 bases, and 8 bases stayed unmatched. CDR3 DNA sequence: TGCAGCGTCATCGGGACTAGCGTAAACACAGATACGCAGTATTTT. This translates into CSVIGTSVNTDTQYF.

There are many counts of this clone. This same CDR3 is encoded by further DNA sequences in the sample. The chain employs TRBV5-1 and TRBJ2-1, with 12 positions matching TRBD2. With V trimmed by 0 bases and J by 1 base, 2 bases remained unmatched. This CDR3 contains 17 residues. Germline values: CDR1 SGHRS, CDR2 YFSETQ. CDR3 DNA sequence: TGCGCCAGCAGCTTGGCGCTAGCGGGAGGGTCCTACAATGAGCAGTTCTTC. Translating it yields CASSLALAGGSYNEQFF. The variable domain in full, completed from reference TRBV5-1 and TRBJ2-1, reads KAGVTQTPRYLIKTRGQQVTLSCSPISGHRSVSWYQQTPGQGLQFLFEYFSETQRNKGNFPGRFSGRQFSNSRSEMNVSTLELGDSALYLCASSLALAGGSYNEQFFGPGTRLTVL.

The sample holds a few counts of this clone. The chain carries TRBV27 and TRBJ1-2; D not resolved. CDR3 length equals 14 residues. Trimming left V 0 bases short and J 4 bases short, with 9 bases between. Germline-derived CDR1 and CDR2 are MNHEY and SMNVEV (reference sequence). The CDR3 is CASSLSFTAYGYTF. The CDR3 nucleotides are TGTGCCAGCAGTTTATCTTTTACTGCCTATGGCTACACCTTC.

A word on this clone: A read error may produce the germline difference seen at one junction end. CDR3: CRARVGGTDTQYF. Here the CDR3 DNA reads TGCAGGGCTAGGGTAGGAGGCACAGATACTCAGTATTTT. The chain uses TRBV20-1 and TRBJ2-3, with a tentative D call TRBD2 (5 bases). The germline gives CDR1 DFQATT, CDR2 SNEGSKA (reference sequence). CDR3 length equals 13 residues.

Details on this clone: One junction end does not reproduce the germline sequence, and a read error may be involved. V and J are TRBV7-8 and TRBJ1-5, with TRBD1 as a possible D gene (5 bases). The CDR3 runs to 13 residues. Germline V gene lookup returns CDR1 SGHVS and CDR2 FQNEAQ. CDR3 nucleotide sequence: TGTGCCAGCAGCGGCGGGGGGAATAAGCCCCAGCATTTC. Its protein product is CASSGGGNKPQHF.

The chain carries TRBV11-3 and TRBJ2-1; tentative D call: TRBD1 (5 bases). Between the trimmed V and J ends, which lost 4 bases and 9 bases, there was a span of 10 bases. Germline assignment: CDR1 SGHNT and CDR2 YENEEA. The CDR3 is 12 amino acids. Written as DNA, the CDR3 is TGTGCCAGCAGCTACCCGACAGTTGAGCAGTTCTTC. The encoded protein is CASSYPTVEQFF.